One and the same sample provided the 10 T cell receptor beta chains below, sequenced in a study of identical twins. MiXCR, applied by TCRdb to the 5' RACE reads, yields one record per CDR3 protein. The profile shows 1.5 million to 2 million distinct CDR3 sequences, roughly a third of them singletons. Sequencing input: cord blood. These receptor sequences come from a newborn girl in good health.

V gene TRBV11-2 combines with J gene TRBJ1-2, with D perhaps TRBD1 (5 bases). Germline V lookup: CDR1 SGHAT, CDR2 FQNNGV. The V gene lost 5 bases and the J gene lost 5 bases, with 15 bases spanning the gap. The CDR3 length is 14 residues. CDR3 residues: CASSLAGDLYGYTF. DNA for the CDR3: TGTGCCAGCAGCCTAGCGGGGGACCTATATGGCTACACCTTC.

The rearrangement joins TRBV11-3 to TRBJ2-1; D is perhaps TRBD2 (7 bases). Germline V gene data show CDR1 as SGHNT and CDR2 as YENEEA. Trimming removed 7 bases from V and 2 bases from J, with 18 bases in between. This CDR3 is built from 16 residues. The CDR3, as DNA: TGTGCCAGCAACCCCCGCGGGGAGGGGGCCTACAATGAGCAGTTCTTC. This sequence encodes CASNPRGEGAYNEQFF.

The chain uses TRBV20-1 and TRBJ2-3; D may be TRBD2 (6 bases). This CDR3 contains 13 residues. Trimming shortened V by 5 bases and J by 1 base, and 10 bases separated the two germline ends. Germline V gene lookup returns CDR1 DFQATT and CDR2 SNEGSKA (reference sequence). The CDR3 region is CSAGGTGTDTQYF. As DNA, the CDR3 is TGCAGTGCTGGGGGGACCGGCACAGATACGCAGTATTTT.

The CDR3 region has the DNA TGTGCCAGCAGTTTAGGGAGCCCAGTCCTGCACGAGCAGTACTTC. Its protein product is CASSLGSPVLHEQYF. This sequence joins TRBV6-5 and TRBJ2-5; possible D gene TRBD2, 5 bases. The J call may be wrong; the DNA end is better matched by TRBJ2-7. This CDR3 region has 15 residues. The germline V gene encodes CDR1 MNHEY and CDR2 SVGAGI.

This clonotype was counted a few times. V gene TRBV28 combines with J gene TRBJ1-5, with D unclear. The length of the CDR3 is 13 residues. V gave up 5 bases and J gave up 7 bases, with 12 bases separating them. From germline, CDR1 is MDHEN and CDR2 SYDVKM. The DNA for the CDR3 is TGTGCCAGCAGTCCCGGGTGGGCCCAGCCCCAGCATTTT. It yields the protein CASSPGWAQPQHF.

The V and J genes are TRBV11-2 and TRBJ2-3, with TRBD2 matching over 7 bases. V shed 5 bases and J 6 bases; nucleotides not matched to a gene: 8. CDR1 and CDR2 (germline): SGHAT, FQNNGV. The CDR3 consists of 14 residues. The DNA for the CDR3 is TGTGCCAGCAGCCAAAGCGGGACTCAGGATACGCAGTATTTT. Residues: CASSQSGTQDTQYF.

This clonotype showed up just a few times. This sequence joins TRBV4-1 and TRBJ2-7; no clear D gene. Germline V gene lookup returns CDR1 MGHRA and CDR2 YSYEKL. Between the trimmed V and J ends, which lost 0 bases and 6 bases, there was a span of 12 bases. The CDR3 totals 14 residues. The CDR3 nucleotides read TGCGCCAGCAGCCAAGATGACGATAGAAGCGAGCAGTACTTC. Amino acids: CASSQDDDRSEQYF.

Here the CDR3 DNA reads TGTGCCACGAACGGAGGGTCCGGGGCCAACGTCCTGACTTTC. As protein: CATNGGSGANVLTF. The rearrangement joins TRBV10-3 to TRBJ2-6, with a tentative D call TRBD2 (6 bases). Trimming pared 10 bases from V and 4 bases from J, leaving 14 bases between. Germline CDR1 and CDR2: ENHRY and SYGVKD. The CDR3 consists of 14 residues.

This sequence joins TRBV3-1 and TRBJ2-3; the D gene is possibly TRBD2 (5 bases). CDR3 length: 15 amino acids. The germline V gene encodes CDR1 LGHDT and CDR2 YNNKEL (reference sequence). The germline V and J ends were trimmed by 4 bases and 0 bases, with 11 bases remaining between them. CDR3 amino acids: CASSRVATSTDTQYF. DNA of the CDR3: TGTGCCAGCAGCCGGGTAGCGACTAGCACAGATACGCAGTATTTT.

This clonotype has at least ten counts. The chain joins TRBV15 to TRBJ2-7; 8 nucleotides agree with TRBD1. There are 14 residues in the CDR3. CDR1 and CDR2 from the germline V gene are LNHNV and YYDKDF (reference sequence). V trimming: 0 bases; J trimming: 5 bases; junction bases outside the gene matches: 3. This CDR3 reads CATSRETQGDEQYF. As DNA, the CDR3 is TGTGCCACCAGCAGAGAAACACAGGGGGACGAGCAGTACTTC.